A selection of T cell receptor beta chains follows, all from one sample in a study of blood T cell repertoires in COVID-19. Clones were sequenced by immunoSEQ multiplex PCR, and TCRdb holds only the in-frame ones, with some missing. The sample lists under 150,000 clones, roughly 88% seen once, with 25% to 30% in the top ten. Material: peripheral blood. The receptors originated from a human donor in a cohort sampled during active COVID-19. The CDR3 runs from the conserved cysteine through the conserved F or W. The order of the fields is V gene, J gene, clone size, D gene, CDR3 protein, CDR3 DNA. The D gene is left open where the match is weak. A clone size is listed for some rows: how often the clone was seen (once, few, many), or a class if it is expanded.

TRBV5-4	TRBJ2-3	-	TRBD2	CASSFRAGGTTDTQYF	TGTGCCAGCAGCTTCCGCGCGGGGGGTACCACAGATACGCAGTATTTT
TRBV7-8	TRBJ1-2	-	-	CASSSSGTNGYTF	TGTGCCAGCAGCTCGTCCGGGACAAATGGCTACACCTTC
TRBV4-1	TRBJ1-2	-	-	CASSQDVARQFYSYTF	TGCGCCAGCAGCCAAGATGTGGCTCGACAATTCTATAGCTACACCTTC
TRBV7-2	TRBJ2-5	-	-	CASSSSGPQETQYF	TGTGCCAGCAGCTCCAGCGGCCCGCAAGAGACCCAGTACTTC
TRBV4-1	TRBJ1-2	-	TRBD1	CASSQGTGAGYGYTF	TGCGCCAGCAGCCAAGGGACAGGGGCGGGCTATGGCTACACCTTC
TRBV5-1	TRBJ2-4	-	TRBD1	CASSQGDAKNIQYF	TGCGCCAGCAGCCAGGGGGATGCCAAAAACATTCAGTACTTC
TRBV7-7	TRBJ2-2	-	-	CASSSGHGNTGELFF	TGTGCCAGCAGCTCAGGTCACGGAAACACCGGGGAGCTGTTTTTT
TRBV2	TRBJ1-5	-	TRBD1	CASSGGQGYQPQHF	TGTGCCAGCAGTGGGGGACAGGGGTATCAGCCCCAGCATTTT
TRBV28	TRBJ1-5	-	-	CASSLGGANQPQHF	TGTGCCAGCAGTTTGGGGGGAGCAAATCAGCCCCAGCATTTT
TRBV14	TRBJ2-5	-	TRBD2	CASSQDPLLAVQETQYF	TGTGCCAGCAGCCAAGATCCCCTTCTAGCGGTCCAAGAGACCCAGTACTTC
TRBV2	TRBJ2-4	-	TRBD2	CASMGRGLSKNIQYF	TGTGCCAGCATGGGGCGGGGGTTGTCCAAAAACATTCAGTACTTC
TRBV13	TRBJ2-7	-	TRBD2	CASSLAVAGGRDEQYF	TGTGCCAGCAGCTTAGCGGTAGCGGGGGGGCGGGACGAGCAGTACTTC
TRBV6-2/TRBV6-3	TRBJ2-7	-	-	CASSSGVINEQYF	TGTGCCAGCAGTTCAGGGGTGATAAACGAGCAGTACTTC
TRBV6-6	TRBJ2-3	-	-	CASSSFSDTQYF	TGTGCCAGCAGCTCGTTTTCAGATACGCAGTATTTT
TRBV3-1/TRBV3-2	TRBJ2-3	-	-	CASSQNTGGGKDTQYF	TGTGCCAGCAGCCAAAACACGGGTGGGGGCAAGGATACGCAGTATTTT
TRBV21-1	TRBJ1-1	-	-	CASSYAGMSAFF	TGTGCCAGCAGCTACGCCGGGATGTCGGCTTTCTTT
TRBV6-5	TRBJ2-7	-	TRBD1	CASSPPTGGYEQYF	TGTGCCAGCAGTCCGCCGACAGGGGGCTACGAGCAGTACTTC
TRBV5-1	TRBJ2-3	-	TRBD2	CASRSGTGGSDTQYF	TGCGCCAGCAGGAGCGGAACGGGGGGGTCAGATACGCAGTATTTT
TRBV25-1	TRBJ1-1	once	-	CASCWGGQAFF	TGTGCCAGCTGCTGGGGGGGCCAAGCTTTCTTT
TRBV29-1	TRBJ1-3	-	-	CSVGVSSGNTIYF	TGCAGCGTTGGCGTAAGCTCTGGAAACACCATATATTTT
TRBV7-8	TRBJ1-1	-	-	CASSLDRQNEAFF	TGTGCCAGCAGCTTAGACAGGCAGAATGAAGCTTTCTTT
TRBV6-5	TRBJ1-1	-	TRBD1	CASSNKGQGAREAFF	TGTGCCAGCAGCAATAAAGGACAGGGGGCGCGCGAAGCTTTCTTT
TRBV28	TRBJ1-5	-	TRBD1	CASSPTGVSNQPQHF	TGTGCCAGCAGCCCGACAGGGGTTAGCAATCAGCCCCAGCATTTT